This TCR beta chain is from a study of tumor-infiltrating lymphocytes in primary liver carcinoma. About the research overall: Roughly 3.5 to 7.13 million productive TCRbeta reads were obtained per sample, with similar numbers across tissue types. Study-level results: Merely about 8-25% of top clones occurred in all five tumor regions. Tumor samples exhibited a significantly greater top-250-clone fraction than blood samples (p = 0.039).

From approximately 450 ng total RNA, TCR beta cDNA was generated with a primer in the constant region. Each TCR beta library was derived from three nested multiplex PCR rounds that employed slightly modified ARM-PCR. A C-beta reverse primer and TRBV1-TRBV30 forward primers served in each of the first two PCR rounds, at around 10 cycles apiece. TCRdb reprocessed the multiplex PCR reads via MiXCR and lists one record per CDR3 protein. The repertoire holds around 56,000 distinct CDR3 sequences, with 60% to 85% as singletons. The source material, about 18-31 mg of unsorted bulk tissue, was used to co-extract RNA and DNA. Concerning this clonotype: Its cognate antigen is unknown. A much larger clone differs by one base, so this may be a read error.

The CDR3 length is 20 residues. J was trimmed by 3 bases and V by 2 bases; bases with no gene match: 12. Germline values: CDR1 LGHNA, CDR2 YNFKEQ. What was sequenced was liver tumor tissue from sampling region 2. The subset was: tumor region T2, inferior pole. The chain is built from TRBV4-2 and TRBJ2-2; 13 nucleotides agree with TRBD2. The receptor comes from a middle-aged man with primary liver carcinoma and hepatitis B virus infection. The CDR3 nucleotides are TGTGCCAGCAGCCAAAGGAGGACTAGCGGGAGTCGGTGGGACACCGGGGAGCTGTTTTTT. It codes for CASSQRRTSGSRWDTGELFF.